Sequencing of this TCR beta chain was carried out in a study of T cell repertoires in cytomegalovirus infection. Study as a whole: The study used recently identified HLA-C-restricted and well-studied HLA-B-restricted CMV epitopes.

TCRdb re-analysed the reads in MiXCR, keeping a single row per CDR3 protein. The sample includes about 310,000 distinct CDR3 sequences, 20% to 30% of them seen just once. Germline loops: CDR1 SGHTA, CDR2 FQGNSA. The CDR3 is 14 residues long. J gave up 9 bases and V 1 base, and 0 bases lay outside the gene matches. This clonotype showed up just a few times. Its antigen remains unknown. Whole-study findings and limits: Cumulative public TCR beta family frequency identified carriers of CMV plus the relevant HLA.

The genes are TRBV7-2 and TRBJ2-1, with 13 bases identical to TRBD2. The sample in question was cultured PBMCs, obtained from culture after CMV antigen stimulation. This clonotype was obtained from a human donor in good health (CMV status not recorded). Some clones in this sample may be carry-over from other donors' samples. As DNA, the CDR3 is TGTGCCAGCAGCTTAGGGACTAGCGGGGGTGAGCAGTTCTTC. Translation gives CASSLGTSGGEQFF.